This T cell receptor (beta chain) appears in the sequencing data of a study of T cell clonotyping in hematopoietic cell transplantation. Clones were read by immunoSEQ multiplex PCR, and TCRdb kept only the in-frame ones, dropping some. The sample includes 4,000 to 4,500 clones, over 90% seen only once; the top ten take 0.92%. The V segment lost 8 bases and the J segment 10 bases; nucleotides outside the gene matches: 8. CDR1 and CDR2 (germline): MNHEY, SVGAGI. The CDR3 contains 12 residues. The sequencing used PBMCs, collected 30 days after allogeneic stem cell transplant. This chain links TRBV6-5 with TRBJ1-1, with TRBD1 identical over 9 bases. The clonotype was recovered from a male patient aged 50 to 59 who had an allogeneic stem cell transplant from a related donor, so the T cells may come from the graft donor. Some clones in this sample may be carry-over from other donors' samples. The CDR3 protein is CASGRTGDGAFF. The CDR3 nucleotides read TGTGCCAGCGGCCGGACAGGGGATGGAGCTTTCTTT.